Each of the 26 T cell receptor beta chains below was sequenced from the same sample in a study of metastatic and nonmetastatic thyroid tumors. No patient had received any treatment before thyroid surgery. TCRdb ran MiXCR on the PCR reads. The data hold roughly 53,000 clones, with more than 20% observed a single time. Sequencing was performed on blood. Every receptor here comes from a female donor with papillary thyroid cancer or a benign thyroid nodule (not recorded which). Some clones in this sample may be carry-over from other donors' samples.

On this clone: A much larger clone differs by one base, so this may be a read error. V usage is TRBV2 and J usage is TRBJ1-1; D gene uncertain. This CDR3 is 11 amino acids long. The ends were cut back, 4 bases at V and 6 bases at J, with 6 bases in the middle. The germline CDR1 and CDR2 sequences are SNHLY and FYNNEI. This CDR3 reads CASSVRSEAFF. The CDR3 nucleotides are TGTGCCAGCAGTGTCCGGTCTGAAGCTTTCTTT.

This clone was seen repeatedly, ten times or more. The chain couples TRBV7-8 to TRBJ2-5; tentatively, D is TRBD1 (5 bases). The CDR3 consists of 14 residues. Per the germline V gene, CDR1 is SGHVS and CDR2 is FQNEAQ. The germline V and J ends were trimmed by 4 bases and 1 base, with 10 bases remaining between them. The CDR3, as DNA: TGTGCCAGCAGCTCCCGACAGACCCAAGAGACCCAGTACTTC. Translation gives CASSSRQTQETQYF.

At least ten counts were recorded for this clone. The chain employs TRBV5-1 and TRBJ1-4, with a possible D match to TRBD1 (5 bases). The CDR3 contains 15 residues. V was clipped by 4 bases and J by 8 bases, with 18 bases between them. Germline V gene data show CDR1 as SGHRS and CDR2 as YFSETQ. The DNA for the CDR3 is TGCGCCAGCAGCCCCACCCCGGGGCAGAGGGAAAAACTGTTTTTT. It codes for CASSPTPGQREKLFF.

This clone was found many times. The chain recombines TRBV5-5 with TRBJ1-1; 11 bases fit TRBD1. The ends lost 4 bases at V and 4 bases at J; junction bases unmatched: 6. This CDR3 spans 15 amino acids. Germline assignment: CDR1 SGHKS and CDR2 YYEKEE (reference sequence). As DNA, the CDR3 is TGTGCCAGCAGCACCGGACAGGGGGCGGCCACTGAAGCTTTCTTT. This encodes CASSTGQGAATEAFF.

This clone was observed a few times. A read error is possible here, since a much larger clone lies one base away. The V gene is TRBV9, the J gene TRBJ2-1; unclear D gene. V lost 2 bases, J lost 8 bases, and 8 bases lay in between. This CDR3 is 12 amino acids long. CDR1 and CDR2 from the germline V gene are SGDLS and YYNGEE. CDR3 protein: CASSVDMDEQFF. The CDR3 DNA reads TGTGCCAGCAGCGTCGATATGGATGAGCAGTTCTTC.

The chain joins TRBV28 to TRBJ1-6; a weak D match, TRBD1 (5 bases). Trimming removed 6 bases from V and 19 bases from J, with 28 bases in between. Germline-derived CDR1 and CDR2 are MDHEN and SYDVKM. The CDR3 is 15 amino acids. The CDR3 sequence: CASRGDLTYNSPIHF. In DNA form, the CDR3 reads TGTGCCAGCAGGGGGGATTTAACCTATAATTCACCCATACACTTT.

This clone was counted many times. J is TRBJ2-1 and V is TRBV12-3 or TRBV12-4; 10 nucleotides agree with TRBD1. Germline trimming cut 4 bases from V and 4 bases from J; bases unmatched to any gene: 4. The CDR3 contains 15 residues. The CDR3, as DNA: TGTGCCAGCAGTTCCCCGGGACAGGGGTACAATGAGCAGTTCTTC. Translating it yields CASSSPGQGYNEQFF.

On this clone itself: A much larger clone lies one base from this, so it may be a read error. The same CDR3 arises from other DNA sequences in this sample as well. The rearrangement uses TRBV7-3 and TRBJ2-3; 11 bases fit TRBD2. Germline CDR1 and CDR2: SGHTA and FQGTGA. This CDR3 has 14 residues. The CDR3 bases are TGTGCAAGCAGCTTTCTAGCGGGAGGAGATACGCAGTATTTT. Protein sequence: CASSFLAGGDTQYF.

This clone was seen repeatedly, ten times or more. This sequence joins TRBV20-1 and TRBJ2-1, with 9 bases that match TRBD2. CDR1 DFQATT and CDR2 SNEGSKA come from the germline V gene (reference sequence). The CDR3 spans 18 residues. V was pared by 5 bases and J by 8 bases, with 22 bases of the junction left unmatched. CDR3 nucleotides: TGCAGTGCTCACGATGCCACTCTTAGCGGGAGTCCGGTGGATGAGCAGTTCTTC. Translation: CSAHDATLSGSPVDEQFF.

Notes on this clone: The limits of the CDR3 on the DNA are not certain, so only TCRdb's listed CDR3 is given. This chain links TRBV7-2 with TRBJ2-7. Germline CDR1 is SGHTA and CDR2 is FQGNSA. The CDR3 numbers 13 amino acids, ends counted. The CDR3 loop is CASSWGVGNEHYF.

About this clone: A junction boundary mismatches the germline segment, possibly from a read error. The chain carries TRBV4-2 and TRBJ2-2; TRBD2 matches at 9 bases. This CDR3 comprises 14 residues. In germline, CDR1 is LGHNA, CDR2 YNFKEQ. The CDR3 here is CASASGANTGEPFF. Here the CDR3 DNA reads TGTGCCAGCGCTAGCGGGGCTAACACCGGGGAGCCGTTTTTT.

This clone was counted a few times. The rearrangement uses TRBV6-1 and TRBJ2-5; 7 bases match TRBD1. In germline, CDR1 is MNHNS, CDR2 SASEGT. There are 13 residues in the CDR3. J gave up 8 bases and V 4 bases, and 7 bases lay outside the gene matches. The CDR3: CASSVGWDRTQYF. The CDR3 DNA reads as TGTGCCAGCAGTGTGGGGTGGGACAGAACCCAGTACTTC.

This clone has at least ten counts. The chain is built from TRBV20-1 and TRBJ2-3, with D unresolved. This CDR3 has 13 residues. The V end lost 3 bases, the J end lost 0 bases, and 7 bases lay between the germline ends. The germline gives CDR1 DFQATT, CDR2 SNEGSKA (reference sequence). CDR3 residues: CSASRDSTDTQYF. In nucleotides, the CDR3 is TGCAGTGCTAGCCGAGACAGCACAGATACGCAGTATTTT.

This clone showed up many times. The V call is TRBV7-8, the J call TRBJ2-3; no clear D. CDR3 length: 16 amino acids. V was clipped by 2 bases and J by 2 bases, with 14 bases between them. Germline CDR1 reads SGHVS; CDR2 reads FQNEAQ. The CDR3 nucleotides read TGTGCCAGCAGCTTACGATCATTCTCGACCACAGATACGCAGTATTTT. Translated: CASSLRSFSTTDTQYF.

In its sample, this clone was seen many times. The rearrangement links TRBV7-3 to TRBJ2-6; unclear D gene. The length of the CDR3 is 15 residues. V lost 3 bases, J lost 0 bases, and 6 bases lay in between. In germline, CDR1 is SGHTA, CDR2 FQGTGA. CDR3 DNA: TGTGCCAGCAGCTTTGGGGTCTCTGGGGCCAACGTCCTGACTTTC. Encoded protein: CASSFGVSGANVLTF.

This clone was found many times. The chain is built from TRBV7-2 and TRBJ1-5, with D possibly being TRBD1 (5 bases). There are 15 residues in the CDR3. Trimming removed 2 bases from V and 1 base from J, with 9 bases in between. Germline-derived CDR1 and CDR2 are SGHTA and FQGNSA. The CDR3 reads CASSLKGHSNQPQHF. The CDR3 bases are TGTGCCAGCAGCTTAAAAGGACACAGCAATCAGCCCCAGCATTTT. The whole variable domain, remainder taken from reference TRBV7-2 and TRBJ1-5, is GAGVSQSPSNKVTEKGKDVELRCDPISGHTALYWYRQSLGQGLEFLIYFQGNSAPDKSGLPSDRFSAERTGGSVSTLTIQRTQQEDSAVYLCASSLKGHSNQPQHFGDGTRLSIL.

This clone has a count of ten or more. V and J are TRBV29-1 and TRBJ2-7; D is unresolved. V was shortened by 4 bases and J by 6 bases, with 16 bases between the two germline ends. CDR1 and CDR2 from the germline V gene are SQVTM and ANQGSEA. The CDR3 is 13 residues long. CDR3 in amino acids: CSVVSGLGSEQYF. The CDR3 DNA follows: TGCAGCGTTGTATCTGGTCTGGGTTCCGAGCAGTACTTC.

This clone was observed at least ten times. The V and J genes are TRBV12-5 and TRBJ1-5; no clear D gene. Trimming shortened V by 2 bases and J by 1 base, and 9 bases separated the two germline ends. This CDR3 has 15 amino acids. Germline CDR1 reads LGHNT; CDR2 reads FRNRAP. The CDR3 protein is CASGLSDGSNQPQHF. CDR3 nucleotides: TGTGCTAGTGGTTTGAGTGACGGGAGCAATCAGCCCCAGCATTTT.

CDR3 DNA sequence: TGCAGTGCTAGCGCGAGGAATCGTGCGTACGAGCAGTACTTC. It yields the protein CSASARNRAYEQYF. This sequence joins TRBV20-1 and TRBJ2-7; D is unresolved. The CDR3 length is 14 residues. Germline V gene lookup returns CDR1 DFQATT and CDR2 SNEGSKA (reference sequence). Deletions cut 3 bases from V and 4 bases from J, with 16 bases between.

In its sample, this clone was seen many times. The chain carries TRBV5-5 and TRBJ1-2; no reliable D call. Trimming took off 1 base at V and 2 bases at J, with 9 bases between the two ends. This CDR3 is 14 amino acids long. Germline loops: CDR1 SGHKS, CDR2 YYEKEE (reference sequence). CDR3 in amino acids: CASSLLATNYGYTF. CDR3 sequence (DNA): TGTGCCAGCAGCTTGTTAGCCACGAACTATGGCTACACCTTC.

By proportion, this clone is medium-sized. One end of the junction varies from germline; a read error may be responsible. The rearrangement joins TRBV20-1 to TRBJ1-2; 7 nucleotides line up with TRBD1. Germline lookup yields CDR1 DFQATT and CDR2 SNEGSKA (reference sequence). The CDR3 consists of 11 residues. CDR3 loop: CSALRGTAFLF. The CDR3 DNA sequence: TGCAGTGCCTTACGAGGGACAGCCTTCCTCTTC.

There are many counts of this clone. This chain links TRBV20-1 with TRBJ2-5; 9 nucleotides agree with TRBD1. Per germline, CDR1 DFQATT and CDR2 SNEGSKA (reference sequence). J gave up 3 bases and V 6 bases, and 20 bases lay outside the gene matches. The CDR3 totals 18 residues. DNA for the CDR3: TGCAGTGCAGAGGACAGGGGAGGGCTAGGCTCTAAGGAAGAGACCCAGTACTTC. Encoded protein: CSAEDRGGLGSKEETQYF.

This clone was counted ten times or more. The chain uses TRBV19 and TRBJ2-6; D might be TRBD1 (6 bases). CDR1 and CDR2 (germline): LNHDA, SQIVND (reference sequence). The CDR3 spans 16 residues. The germline V and J ends were trimmed by 4 bases and 0 bases, with 10 bases remaining between them. The CDR3 protein is CASSTQGGSGANVLTF. The CDR3 DNA sequence: TGTGCCAGTAGTACACAGGGCGGCTCTGGGGCCAACGTCCTGACTTTC.

In its sample, this clone was seen many times. One base away lies a much larger clone, so this may be a sequencing read error. The sample contains more than one DNA sequence encoding this CDR3. The chain has TRBV27 and TRBJ1-2; TRBD1 matches 12 bases. Germline lookup yields CDR1 MNHEY and CDR2 SMNVEV (reference sequence). The CDR3 has 18 residues. Trimming cost V 5 bases and J 6 bases; bases outside gene matches: 16. CDR3 nucleotides: TGTGCCAGCAGTAGACTCTTTGCCGGGACAGGGGGCGCAGATGGCTACACCTTC. Its protein product is CASSRLFAGTGGADGYTF.

This clone was counted many times. The chain has TRBV20-1 and TRBJ2-3, with D possibly being TRBD2 (5 bases). Germline V CDR1 and CDR2: DFQATT, SNEGSKA (reference sequence). There are 13 residues in the CDR3. CDR3 loop: CSGPRGNTDTQYF. CDR3 nucleotide sequence: TGCAGCGGCCCTCGGGGAAACACAGATACGCAGTATTTT.

Notes on this clone: This sequence may be a read error, since a much larger clone differs from it by one base. This chain uses TRBV7-2 with TRBJ2-7; D gene unclear. V lost 4 bases and J lost 7, with 8 bases in between. This CDR3 is 11 amino acids long. From germline, CDR1 is SGHTA and CDR2 FQGNSA. The CDR3 loop is CASSSSREQYF. CDR3 DNA sequence: TGTGCCAGCAGCTCCTCCCGAGAGCAGTACTTC. Together with reference TRBV7-2 and TRBJ2-7, the CDR3 gives the full variable domain: GAGVSQSPSNKVTEKGKDVELRCDPISGHTALYWYRQSLGQGLEFLIYFQGNSAPDKSGLPSDRFSAERTGGSVSTLTIQRTQQEDSAVYLCASSSSREQYFGPGTRLTVT.